These T cell receptor beta chains were read from a single sample in a study of blood T cell repertoires in COVID-19. The assay was immunoSEQ multiplex PCR, and TCRdb's table has in-frame clones only and misses some. The sample holds some 270,000 clones, 80% to 90% seen once. Sequencing was carried out using PBMCs or T cells enriched from blood (not recorded which). The receptors stem from a woman aged 30 to 39 who had recovered from COVID-19. Each CDR3 is given with its conserved first and last residue. The order of the fields is V gene, clone size, D gene, J gene, CDR3 DNA, CDR3 protein. D genes are given only for firm matches. A row's size may be missing; if present it is once, few, many or a size class.

>TRBV5-1|.|.|TRBJ1-1
TGCGCCAGCAGCTTGGGGACTTCGAACACTGAAGCTTTCTTT
CASSLGTSNTEAFF
>TRBV21-1|.|.|TRBJ2-1
TGTGCCAGCACCAAAGCGGCGGGAGGGCCATACAATGAGCAGTTCTTC
CASTKAAGGPYNEQFF
>TRBV5-1|once|TRBD1|TRBJ1-3
TGCGCCAGCAGCTTCTCCGGGACAGGTGGCCCTGGAAACACCATATATTTT
CASSFSGTGGPGNTIYF
>TRBV15|once|.|TRBJ1-4
TGTGCCACCAGCAAGACAGCAACTAATGAAAAACTGTTTTTT
CATSKTATNEKLFF
>TRBV2|.|TRBD1|TRBJ2-7
TGTGCCAGCACCACCATCGGACAGGAAGCCTACGAGCAGTACTTC
CASTTIGQEAYEQYF
>TRBV5-1|.|TRBD1|TRBJ2-5
TGCGCCACTTCGGGACAGGGCGTGGAGACCCAGTACTTC
CATSGQGVETQYF
>TRBV11-2|.|.|TRBJ1-2
TGTGCCAGCAGGCCGCTGAGGATCTATGGCTACACCTTC
CASRPLRIYGYTF
>TRBV6-5|.|TRBD2|TRBJ2-7
TGTGCCAGCAGCCACGGACTAGCGGGGGGAGACGAGCAGTACTTC
CASSHGLAGGDEQYF
>TRBV7-2|.|TRBD1|TRBJ1-4
TGTGCCAGCAGCCCAGGATTGGGGACAGGAGGTGAAAAACTGTTTTTT
CASSPGLGTGGEKLFF
>TRBV3-1/TRBV3-2|.|TRBD1|TRBJ2-1
TGTGCCAGCAGCCACGAGACAGGGGGCTATTCGAATGAGCAGTTCTTC
CASSHETGGYSNEQFF
>TRBV28|.|.|TRBJ2-7
TGTGCAAGCATGAGGGAAAACTACGAGCAGTACTTC
CASMRENYEQYF
>TRBV10-2|once|TRBD1|TRBJ1-3
TGCGCCACCCGGGAGGGGGCCCGCTTTTCTGGAAACACCATATATTTT
CATREGARFSGNTIYF
>TRBV3-1/TRBV3-2|.|.|TRBJ1-5
TGTGCCAGCAGCCGGAGCGGGGGTATCGATCAGCCCCAGCATTTT
CASSRSGGIDQPQHF
>TRBV7-9|.|TRBD1|TRBJ2-3
TGTGCCAGCAGCTCGAGGACAGGGCCAGATACGCAGTATTTT
CASSSRTGPDTQYF
>TRBV28|.|TRBD2|TRBJ2-1
TGTGCCAGCAGTAACCCGAGGCGGGAGGGTTACAATGAGCAGTTCTTC
CASSNPRREGYNEQFF
>TRBV20-1|once|TRBD2|TRBJ2-7
TGCAGTGCTAGTCGCGGGAGCTCCTACGAGCAGTACTTC
CSASRGSSYEQYF
>TRBV6-9|.|TRBD1|TRBJ2-7
TGTGCCAGCAACCTAGGGGGCGTTTTAAGAACCTACGAGCAGTACTTC
CASNLGGVLRTYEQYF
>TRBV28|.|.|TRBJ1-1
TGTGCCAGCACTCGAGGGTTTGAAGCTTTCTTT
CASTRGFEAFF
>TRBV5-1|.|.|TRBJ1-4
TGCGCCAGCAGCGAACGAATGAGTGAAAAACTGTTTTTT
CASSERMSEKLFF
>TRBV10-3|few|.|TRBJ1-4
TGTGCCATCAGCTTGGAGGGTGAAAAACTGTTTTTT
CAISLEGEKLFF
>TRBV28|few|.|TRBJ1-5
TGTGCCAGCATTTTTGCTCATGGGCGAACTTCTAATCAGCCCCAGCATTTT
CASIFAHGRTSNQPQHF
>TRBV12-3/TRBV12-4|.|.|TRBJ1-2
TGTGCCAGCAGTCCCCAGGGGAACTATGGCTACACCTTC
CASSPQGNYGYTF
>TRBV11-2|.|.|TRBJ2-1
TGTGCCAGCAGCTTGGGGACTCCGGGCAATGAGCAGTTCTTC
CASSLGTPGNEQFF
>TRBV7-9|.|TRBD1|TRBJ2-3
TGTGCCAGCAGCTTAGACAGGGGCGGCCGGTTGAGGGATACGCAGTATTTT
CASSLDRGGRLRDTQYF
>TRBV19|once|.|TRBJ1-1
TGTGCCAGTAGTATAATGGCAGGGATGAACACTGAAGCTTTCTTT
CASSIMAGMNTEAFF
>TRBV6-2/TRBV6-3|.|TRBD1|TRBJ1-2
TGTGCCAGCAGTCATCCCGGGGACAGACTCTTC
CASSHPGDRLF
>TRBV5-1|.|.|TRBJ1-2
TGCGCCAGCAGCTTCACAGATGATAACTATGGCTACACCTTC
CASSFTDDNYGYTF
>TRBV6-6|.|TRBD1|TRBJ2-3
TGTGCCAGCAGTCGCTCCCCGGACAGGGGGCAACCGGGAAATACGCAGTATTTT
CASSRSPDRGQPGNTQYF
>TRBV5-4|once|.|TRBJ2-3
TGTGCCAGCAGCCCCCGAGACACCACAGATACGCAGTATTTT
CASSPRDTTDTQYF
>TRBV19|.|TRBD1|TRBJ2-1
TGTGCCAGTAGTCCAGAGTGCACAGGGGGAGATGAGCAGTTCTTC
CASSPECTGGDEQFF
>TRBV7-9|.|TRBD1|TRBJ1-2
TGTGCCAGCAGCTCCGGGAGGGGAAGGGGGCGAAAAGTCAACTATGGCTACACCTTC
CASSSGRGRGRKVNYGYTF
>TRBV11-2|.|.|TRBJ2-7
TGTGCCAGCAGCTCCGGGGTTAGCTCCTACGAGCAGTACTTC
CASSSGVSSYEQYF
>TRBV14|.|TRBD2|TRBJ2-1
TGTGCCAGCAGCCAAGATCACCTAGCGGGACACTACAATGAGCAGTTCTTC
CASSQDHLAGHYNEQFF
>TRBV29-1|.|TRBD2|TRBJ2-7
TGCAGCGTGCTCGGGGGGGCGATAACCTACGAGCAGTACTTC
CSVLGGAITYEQYF
>TRBV19|.|TRBD1|TRBJ2-7
TGTGCCAGTAGTAGACACCGGGACAGCAACTACGAGCAGTACTTC
CASSRHRDSNYEQYF
>TRBV6-5|.|.|TRBJ1-1
TGTGCCAGTCGGGATGAGGGATACAGCACTGAAGCTTTCTTT
CASRDEGYSTEAFF
>TRBV7-3|few|.|TRBJ1-2
TGTGCCAGCAGCTTAGGGAGCAGTCAAGACTATGGCTACACCTTC
CASSLGSSQDYGYTF
>TRBV9|.|.|TRBJ1-3
TGTGCCAGCAGCCCCCGGCCGGGACACCCGCCATTCTCTGGAAACACCATATATTTT
CASSPRPGHPPFSGNTIYF
>TRBV27|.|TRBD1|TRBJ2-5
TGTGCCAGCAGCGTTCAGGGGGCCCGTCCCCAAGAGACCCAGTACTTC
CASSVQGARPQETQYF
>TRBV3-1/TRBV3-2|.|.|TRBJ1-3
TGTGCCAGCAGCCGGGGGGAAACAATCTCTGGAAACACCATATATTTT
CASSRGETISGNTIYF
>TRBV11-2|.|.|TRBJ2-3
TGTGCCAGCAGCTTAATTGCAGGGCCAGATACGCAGTATTTT
CASSLIAGPDTQYF
>TRBV28|.|TRBD2|TRBJ2-1
TGTGCCAGCAGTTTAGTTCGGGTAGCGGGGGACAATGAGCAGTTCTTC
CASSLVRVAGDNEQFF
>TRBV9|.|TRBD2|TRBJ2-3
TGTGCCAGCAGCGGGGGGACTAGCCAAGATACGCAGTATTTT
CASSGGTSQDTQYF
>TRBV19|.|.|TRBJ2-2
TGTGCCACCGCGGACAGGAGGGCCGGGGAGCTGTTTTTT
CATADRRAGELFF
>TRBV25-1|.|TRBD1|TRBJ2-1
TGTGCCAGCAGTGACCCCTACAGGGGGTCCTACAATGAGCAGTTCTTC
CASSDPYRGSYNEQFF
>TRBV3-1/TRBV3-2|.|.|TRBJ2-7
TGTGCCAGCAGCCCGGTTGACAGGACCTACGAGCAGTACTTC
CASSPVDRTYEQYF
>TRBV30|.|.|TRBJ1-5
TGTGCCTGGGCTCCCGGGAGAGGCAATCAGCCCCAGCATTTT
CAWAPGRGNQPQHF
>TRBV30|.|.|TRBJ1-2
TGTGCCTGGAGTTTAACAAAGGGGTTAAGCTATGGCTACACCTTC
CAWSLTKGLSYGYTF
>TRBV19|once|.|TRBJ1-3
TGTGCGGGGGGTCCTCGGGGAGGAAACACCATATATTTT
CAGGPRGGNTIYF
>TRBV30|.|TRBD1|TRBJ1-1
TGTGCCTGGAGTGATTGGGACAGACTGAACACTGAAGCTTTCTTT
CAWSDWDRLNTEAFF
>TRBV27|.|.|TRBJ1-4
TGTGCCAGCAGGAAGGACAGCAATGAAAAACTGTTTTTT
CASRKDSNEKLFF
>TRBV7-9|.|TRBD1|TRBJ2-5
TGTGCCAGCAGCCCCCCCGGGACAGGGTACGAGACCCAGTACTTC
CASSPPGTGYETQYF
>TRBV4-1|.|TRBD2|TRBJ2-7
TGCGCCAGCAGCCAGCGACTAGCGGGAGTTCGGGAGCAGTACTTC
CASSQRLAGVREQYF
>TRBV18|.|.|TRBJ1-2
TGTGCCAGCTCACCAGAGAGGGAAGTACCCCATGGCTACACCTTC
CASSPEREVPHGYTF
>TRBV11-3|few|.|TRBJ2-3
TGTGCCAGCAGCTTAGGACTAACAAACCCAGATACGCAGTATTTT
CASSLGLTNPDTQYF
>TRBV6-5|.|.|TRBJ1-6
TGTGCCAGCAGTCCGGGGCGGGGTAATTCACCCCTCCACTTT
CASSPGRGNSPLHF
>TRBV6-5|.|TRBD1|TRBJ1-5
TGTGCCAGCACCCGGACAGGGGGCAATCAGCCCCAGCATTTT
CASTRTGGNQPQHF